This entry lists 23 T cell receptor beta chains sequenced from one sample in a study of cytomegalovirus exposure and HLA in healthy donors. A multiplex PCR was run with 60 Vbeta primers and 13 Jbeta primers. The data were produced by immunoSEQ multiplex PCR, yet TCRdb's version contains in-frame clones alone and is incomplete. The repertoire has about 140,000 clones, roughly 73% of them found once; the top ten carry about 1.2%. Sequencing was carried out using PBMCs. All receptors derive from a woman in her thirties or forties in good health and CMV-seronegative.

V and J are TRBV27 and TRBJ1-1; the D gene is possibly TRBD1 (6 bases). The ends were cut back, 5 bases at V and 1 base at J, with 11 bases in the middle. Germline CDR1 reads MNHEY; CDR2 reads SMNVEV (reference sequence). This CDR3 comprises 14 residues. DNA for the CDR3: TGTGCCAGCAGTATACAGGGAGAGAACACTGAAGCTTTCTTT. Protein sequence: CASSIQGENTEAFF.

V and J are TRBV18 and TRBJ1-6; D perhaps matches TRBD1 (5 bases). CDR1 is KGHSH, CDR2 LQKENI, per germline. V gave up 0 bases and J gave up 3 bases, with 12 bases separating them. This CDR3 has 17 residues. The CDR3 loop reads CASSPPTTEDYNSPLHF. The CDR3 bases are TGTGCCAGCTCACCACCGACGACAGAAGACTATAATTCACCCCTCCACTTT.

This clone was seen a handful of times. The chain couples TRBV6-6 to TRBJ2-3, with D hard to call. V was shortened by 2 bases and J by 2 bases, with 11 bases between the two germline ends. Per the germline V gene, CDR1 is MNHNY and CDR2 is SVGAGI (reference sequence). CDR3 length: 15 amino acids. CDR3 region: CASSYRQADTDTQYF. CDR3 nucleotides: TGTGCCAGCAGTTACAGGCAGGCCGACACAGATACGCAGTATTTT.

A few counts support this clone. The CDR3: CASLAVEEAFF. The CDR3, as DNA: TGTGCCAGCTTGGCCGTCGAAGAAGCTTTCTTT. V is TRBV2 and J is TRBJ1-1; D is unclear. CDR3 length: 11 amino acids. Germline V CDR1 and CDR2: SNHLY, FYNNEI. The V and J ends lost 8 bases and 8 bases respectively, with 12 bases between them.

V usage is TRBV6-6 and J usage is TRBJ1-5; 9 nucleotides line up with TRBD1. This CDR3 has 15 residues. Germline V gene data show CDR1 as MNHNY and CDR2 as SVGAGI (reference sequence). V was pared by 5 bases and J by 7 bases, with 9 bases of the junction left unmatched. The CDR3 sequence is CASSPRGDREQPQHF. The CDR3 nucleotides read TGTGCCAGCAGTCCTAGGGGGGACAGGGAACAGCCCCAGCATTTT.

This sequence joins TRBV5-4 and TRBJ1-6, with D maybe TRBD1 (5 bases). CDR3 length: 17 amino acids. Trimming pared 4 bases from V and 8 bases from J, leaving 22 bases between. Germline V gene lookup returns CDR1 SGHNT and CDR2 YYREEE (reference sequence). This CDR3 reads CASSGEGRVGGDSPLHF. The CDR3 nucleotides are TGTGCCAGCAGCGGTGAGGGGCGGGTGGGGGGGGATTCACCCCTCCACTTT.

The V call is TRBV2, the J call TRBJ1-6; D is perhaps TRBD1 (5 bases). CDR1 is SNHLY and CDR2 is FYNNEI in the germline V gene. Trimming shortened V by 0 bases and J by 9 bases, and 15 bases separated the two germline ends. CDR3 length: 16 amino acids. CDR3 region: CASSEARGGDGSPLHF. In DNA, the CDR3 is TGTGCCAGCAGTGAAGCGCGGGGGGGGGACGGTTCACCCCTCCACTTT. Full variable domain (outside the CDR3, taken from reference TRBV2 and TRBJ1-6): EPEVTQTPSHQVTQMGQEVILRCVPISNHLYFYWYRQILGQKVEFLVSFYNNEISEKSEIFDDQFSVERPDGSNFTLKIRSTKLEDSAMYFCASSEARGGDGSPLHFGNGTRLTVT.

A remark on this clone: Other DNA sequences in this specimen translate into the identical CDR3. The chain is built from TRBV5-4 and TRBJ1-1; D is perhaps TRBD1 (6 bases). CDR3 length: 14 amino acids. From germline, CDR1 is SGHNT and CDR2 YYREEE (reference sequence). Trimming shortened V by 1 base and J by 0 bases, and 7 bases separated the two germline ends. In nucleotides, the CDR3 is TGTGCCAGCAGCTTGAAGGGGGTGAACACTGAAGCTTTCTTT. Amino acids: CASSLKGVNTEAFF.

The chain carries TRBV6-5 and TRBJ2-7; D call uncertain. CDR1 and CDR2 (germline): MNHEY, SVGAGI. V dropped 2 bases and J dropped 9 bases, with 23 bases sitting between them. The CDR3 covers 16 residues. CDR3: CASSYGPTIPSSRQYF. The CDR3 DNA reads as TGTGCCAGCAGTTACGGCCCTACTATACCATCCTCTCGGCAGTACTTC.

In the case of this clone: Other nucleotide sequences from this sample produce the same CDR3. The rearrangement joins TRBV28 to TRBJ1-1; the match to TRBD1 covers 8 bases. There are 14 residues in the CDR3. V lost 5 bases to trimming and J lost 5 bases; unmatched junction nucleotides: 7. CDR1 MDHEN and CDR2 SYDVKM come from the germline V gene. CDR3 DNA: TGTGCCAGCAGTATCGGACAGGGTGGAACTGAAGCTTTCTTT. Its protein is CASSIGQGGTEAFF.

This sequence joins TRBV11-2 and TRBJ2-5, with TRBD2 matching over 8 bases. V gave up 6 bases and J gave up 4 bases; unmatched junction bases: 4. Germline CDR1 SGHAT, CDR2 FQNNGV. The CDR3 runs 13 residues. The CDR3 sequence: CASSQRGGETQYF. CDR3 sequence (DNA): TGTGCCAGCAGTCAACGGGGGGGAGAGACCCAGTACTTC.

The chain couples TRBV19 to TRBJ1-1, with 7 nucleotides matching TRBD1. Per the germline V gene, CDR1 is LNHDA and CDR2 is SQIVND (reference sequence). V lost 6 bases and J lost 2; bases outside the gene matches: 12. This CDR3 is 16 amino acids long. CDR3 protein: CASSDRVSVKNTEAFF. The CDR3 bases are TGTGCCAGTAGCGACAGGGTATCAGTGAAAAACACTGAAGCTTTCTTT.

The rearrangement joins TRBV19 to TRBJ1-1, with 7 bases aligning to TRBD1. Germline trimming cut 5 bases from V and 10 bases from J; bases unmatched to any gene: 10. CDR3 length: 13 residues. Germline V CDR1 and CDR2: LNHDA, SQIVND (reference sequence). In DNA, the CDR3 is TGTGCCAGTAGTGTAACAGGGGAATCGGGAGCTTTCTTT. The encoded protein is CASSVTGESGAFF.

V is TRBV5-1 and J is TRBJ2-5; D is possibly TRBD2 (5 bases). CDR3 length: 15 amino acids. Germline-derived CDR1 and CDR2 are SGHRS and YFSETQ. V shed 0 bases and J shed 7 bases, with 16 bases lying between them. This chain's CDR3 is CASSLEILASGTQYF. CDR3 nucleotides: TGCGCCAGCAGCTTGGAAATTTTAGCGTCAGGGACCCAGTACTTC.

The rearrangement joins TRBV15 to TRBJ2-5; TRBD1 matches at 8 bases. This CDR3 is built from 15 residues. The junction had 9 bases not matched to a gene; V was cut back by 5 bases and J by 4 bases. Germline V gene sequence: CDR1 LNHNV, CDR2 YYDKDF (reference sequence). The CDR3 is CATSRTPDRGETQYF. The CDR3 DNA is TGTGCCACCAGCCGAACCCCCGACAGGGGAGAGACCCAGTACTTC.

V gene TRBV7-9 combines with J gene TRBJ2-5, with 7 bases fitting TRBD2. The CDR3 runs to 16 residues. CDR1 and CDR2 (germline): SEHNR, FQNEAQ (reference sequence). J was trimmed by 3 bases and V by 5 bases; bases with no gene match: 12. CDR3 in DNA: TGTGCCAGCAGCCGCGTGACACTAGCGCTCGAAGAGACCCAGTACTTC. Its protein product is CASSRVTLALEETQYF.

About this clone: The germline gene is not matched at one end of the junction; a read error may be the cause. The rearrangement links TRBV7-7 to TRBJ2-3; 9 bases fit TRBD1. CDR1 and CDR2 from the germline V gene are SSHAT and FNYEAQ (reference sequence). The CDR3 loop spans 14 amino acids. The CDR3 protein is CASSLGQGADTQYF. Here the CDR3 DNA reads TGTGCTAGCAGCTTGGGACAGGGCGCAGATACGCAGTATTTT.

V and J are TRBV28 and TRBJ1-1, with TRBD1 identical over 9 bases. Trimming took 3 bases from V and 5 from J; bases not matched to a gene: 7. CDR3 length: 15 amino acids. The germline CDR1 and CDR2 sequences are MDHEN and SYDVKM. The CDR3 nucleotides are TGTGCCAGCAGTTTTCATCGACAGGGGGGTACTGAAGCTTTCTTT. This encodes CASSFHRQGGTEAFF.

This clone was detected only a few times. The chain recombines TRBV2 with TRBJ2-1; TRBD1 is a possible D gene (6 bases). Per germline, CDR1 SNHLY and CDR2 FYNNEI. The CDR3 is made up of 15 amino acids. Trimming pared 5 bases from V and 8 bases from J, leaving 19 bases between. In DNA form, the CDR3 reads TGTGCCAGCAGTCAACCACAGGGCACCGCGGATGAGCAGTTCTTC. Translated, it gives CASSQPQGTADEQFF.

This clone was seen a handful of times. The chain links TRBV21-1 to TRBJ2-6; the table's D call of TRBD1 was not tested on the DNA. TRBV21-1 is termed a pseudogene. The CDR3 is 20 residues long. The CDR3 protein is CASNTGTELVFISGANVLTF. The CDR3 DNA sequence: TGTGCCAGCAACACCGGGACAGAGCTCGTCTTTATCTCTGGGGCCAACGTCCTGACTTTC.

J is TRBJ2-7 and V is TRBV11-1, with TRBD1 as a possible D gene (6 bases). This CDR3 has 14 residues. Trimming shortened V by 3 bases and J by 0 bases, and 9 bases separated the two germline ends. Germline V lookup: CDR1 SGHAT, CDR2 FQDESV (reference sequence). The CDR3 bases are TGTGCCAGCAGCTTCTCAGGGGCCTCCTACGAGCAGTACTTC. Translated, it gives CASSFSGASYEQYF. The full variable domain, its missing parts supplied by reference TRBV11-1 and TRBJ2-7, is EAEVAQSPRYKITEKSQAVAFWCDPISGHATLYWYRQILGQGPELLVQFQDESVVDDSQLPKDRFSAERLKGVDSTLKIQPAELGDSAMYLCASSFSGASYEQYFGPGTRLTVT.

This chain uses TRBV2 with TRBJ1-6, with D unclear. Germline CDR1 is SNHLY and CDR2 is FYNNEI. This CDR3 region has 14 residues. Trimming shortened V by 0 bases and J by 9 bases, and 9 bases separated the two germline ends. CDR3 nucleotide sequence: TGTGCCAGCAGTGAAGCTCCCTCGGGTTCACCCCTCCACTTT. Encoded protein: CASSEAPSGSPLHF.

There are a few counts of this clone. The chain employs TRBV28 and TRBJ1-4; TRBD1 matches at 7 bases. CDR1 and CDR2 from the germline V gene are MDHEN and SYDVKM. The CDR3 extends over 13 amino acids. V lost 6 bases to trimming and J lost 8 bases; unmatched junction nucleotides: 6. This CDR3 is CASRRAGGEKLFF. CDR3 DNA: TGTGCCAGCAGACGGGCAGGGGGGGAAAAACTGTTTTTT.